This record concerns one T cell receptor beta chain sequence. The antigen is undetermined. The record originates from a study of blood T cells in healthy people across ages. Findings and caveats of the study: Older age coincided with a roughly linear decline in TCR beta diversity per million T cells. CMV infection status of these donors was not known.

The CDR3 runs to 15 residues. Germline assignment: CDR1 LGHNA and CDR2 YSLEER. V dropped 0 bases and J dropped 6 bases, with 12 bases sitting between them. A second PCR of 7 to 11 cycles used a sample-barcoded 5' primer and a J-beta primer mix. In TCRdb, the 5' RACE reads were re-called with MiXCR into one record per CDR3 protein. This table has around 790,000 distinct CDR3 sequences, 40% to 50% appearing once. Every sample had a minimum of 7 million PBMCs isolated. This sequence joins TRBV4-3 and TRBJ1-5; D is undetermined. The sequencing input was blood. The sequence was obtained from a man aged 55 to 70 in good health. The CDR3 protein is CASSQDRWGGQPQHF. CDR3 bases: TGCGCCAGCAGCCAAGATCGGTGGGGTGGTCAGCCCCAGCATTTT.